This T cell receptor beta chain was sequenced for a study of T cells in Graves' hyperthyroidism and ophthalmopathy. Criteria for exclusion of patients were uncontrolled infection, other autoimmune disease, pregnancy or lactation. Amplification targeted TCR beta CDR3 regions from RNA transcripts. Using the HTBI primer set, a first-round RT-PCR was run on the TCR CDR3. TCRdb itself ran the multiplex PCR reads through MiXCR, one entry per CDR3 protein. The sample includes 660,000 or so distinct CDR3 sequences, around 20% seen only once; the top ten take under 35%. Sequencing was done on a sample of blood. This receptor was obtained from a man aged 30-40 years with Graves' ophthalmopathy.

The CDR3 nucleotides are TGTGCCAGCAGCCCGGCCCTGGGAGTTGACAATGAGCAGTTCTTC. Its protein is CASSPALGVDNEQFF. The chain is built from TRBV12-3 or TRBV12-4 and TRBJ2-1, with D perhaps TRBD2 (5 bases). V was clipped by 6 bases and J by 5 bases, with 17 bases between them. This CDR3 contains 15 residues.